The rows below give T cell receptor beta chains drawn from one sample of a study of T cells in Graves' hyperthyroidism and ophthalmopathy. MiXCR, applied by TCRdb to the multiplex PCR reads, yields one record per CDR3 protein. The sample consists of some 370,000 distinct CDR3 sequences, around an eighth of them appearing once. Sequenced material: blood. These receptor sequences come from a man aged 45-60 years with Graves' ophthalmopathy. The CDR3 runs from the conserved cysteine through the conserved F or W. Fields, in order: CDR3 length, V gene, J gene, CDR3 protein.

cdr3_length: 12
v_call: TRBV29-1
j_call: TRBJ2-3
cdr3_aa: CSVNRPPDTQYF

cdr3_length: 12
v_call: TRBV2
j_call: TRBJ1-1
cdr3_aa: CASGRQNTEAFF

cdr3_length: 19
v_call: TRBV6-1
j_call: TRBJ2-7
cdr3_aa: CASSGPDTATSWDSYEQYF

cdr3_length: 15
v_call: TRBV7-9
j_call: TRBJ1-5
cdr3_aa: CASSRGTGNYQPQHF

cdr3_length: 13
v_call: TRBV14
j_call: TRBJ1-5
cdr3_aa: CASSRSTNQPQHF

cdr3_length: 14
v_call: TRBV5-5
j_call: TRBJ2-3
cdr3_aa: CASSLVRQTDTQYF

cdr3_length: 13
v_call: TRBV18
j_call: TRBJ1-2
cdr3_aa: CASSPPAGFGYTF

cdr3_length: 17
v_call: TRBV6-2/TRBV6-3
j_call: TRBJ2-2
cdr3_aa: CASSYTFSGSGTGELFF

cdr3_length: 15
v_call: TRBV27
j_call: TRBJ1-2
cdr3_aa: CASSAFDRAGGGYTF

cdr3_length: 15
v_call: TRBV11-2
j_call: TRBJ2-5
cdr3_aa: CASSQTGGDLSPQYF

cdr3_length: 16
v_call: TRBV9
j_call: TRBJ1-2
cdr3_aa: CASSVTPRGRDHGYTF

cdr3_length: 16
v_call: TRBV18
j_call: TRBJ2-5
cdr3_aa: CASSRRATSARETQYF

cdr3_length: 19
v_call: TRBV29-1
j_call: TRBJ2-1
cdr3_aa: CSVPPGTSVRRSSYNEQFF

cdr3_length: 14
v_call: TRBV6-5
j_call: TRBJ1-2
cdr3_aa: CASSYQGGVEGYTF

cdr3_length: 14
v_call: TRBV30
j_call: TRBJ2-5
cdr3_aa: CAWGGAVDRKTQYF

cdr3_length: 15
v_call: TRBV3-1
j_call: TRBJ2-2
cdr3_aa: CASSLGGGNTGELFF

cdr3_length: 13
v_call: TRBV27
j_call: TRBJ2-7
cdr3_aa: CASSLAGTYEQYF

cdr3_length: 15
v_call: TRBV19
j_call: TRBJ1-5
cdr3_aa: CASSIERRRNQPQHF

cdr3_length: 12
v_call: TRBV20-1
j_call: TRBJ2-7
cdr3_aa: CSARDLGFEQYF

cdr3_length: 14
v_call: TRBV6-1
j_call: TRBJ1-2
cdr3_aa: CASSRQGGGDGYTF

cdr3_length: 18
v_call: TRBV5-1
j_call: TRBJ2-1
cdr3_aa: CASSPLPRQGSSYNEQFF

cdr3_length: 12
v_call: TRBV7-9
j_call: TRBJ2-1
cdr3_aa: CASSVMRAEQFF

cdr3_length: 13
v_call: TRBV28
j_call: TRBJ2-3
cdr3_aa: CASGQPVTDTQYF

cdr3_length: 10
v_call: TRBV12-3/TRBV12-4
j_call: TRBJ2-4
cdr3_aa: CASAKNIQYF

cdr3_length: 13
v_call: TRBV19
j_call: TRBJ2-7
cdr3_aa: CASSIGIAYEQYF

cdr3_length: 16
v_call: TRBV7-9
j_call: TRBJ2-6
cdr3_aa: CASSLRGQSGANVLTF

cdr3_length: 14
v_call: TRBV6-1
j_call: TRBJ2-5
cdr3_aa: CASNLAGGWETQYF

cdr3_length: 13
v_call: TRBV19
j_call: TRBJ2-7
cdr3_aa: CASAGTYPYEQYF

cdr3_length: 14
v_call: TRBV7-9
j_call: TRBJ1-5
cdr3_aa: CASSWDGFNQPQHF

cdr3_length: 15
v_call: TRBV10-3
j_call: TRBJ2-3
cdr3_aa: CAISEVNKGGDTQYF

cdr3_length: 17
v_call: TRBV20-1
j_call: TRBJ2-3
cdr3_aa: CSASQISGPTSTDTQYF

cdr3_length: 15
v_call: TRBV11-2
j_call: TRBJ2-1
cdr3_aa: CASSLDQGAWHEQFF

cdr3_length: 13
v_call: TRBV6-2/TRBV6-3
j_call: TRBJ2-1
cdr3_aa: CASSYATSNEQFF

cdr3_length: 21
v_call: TRBV6-1
j_call: TRBJ2-1
cdr3_aa: CASRGVGTSGQRKSSYNEQFF